This record covers a single T cell receptor beta chain. Its ends do not fully match the called genes, so a read error is possible. The data stem from a study of cytomegalovirus exposure and HLA in healthy donors. There are 14 residues in the CDR3. Looked up from germline, CDR1 is MNHNS and CDR2 is SASEGT. With 60 Vbeta and 13 Jbeta primers, the PCR was carried out. Sequencing used immunoSEQ multiplex PCR; TCRdb keeps in-frame clones, though not all of them. The sample holds 95,000 to 130,000 clones, around a tenth seen once. The chain joins TRBV6-1 to TRBJ1-1; 8 bases are a match to TRBD1. The receptor comes from a man aged 30 to 39 in good health and CMV-seronegative. The material sequenced was PBMCs. CDR3 bases: TGTGCCGGCAGGAGCACAGGGGGGAACACTGAAGCTTTCTTT. Translation: CAGRSTGGNTEAFF.